This is a list of T cell receptor beta chains from one sample in a study of CD8+CD57+ T cells in acquired aplastic anemia. TCRdb re-derived calls from the reads in MiXCR, one entry per CDR3 protein. This sample carries over 150,000 distinct CDR3 sequences, about 48% of them seen once, and the ten largest clones take less than 15%. Sequencing used sorted CD4+, CD8+, or CD8+CD57+ T cells (not recorded which) from PBMCs. All receptors derive from a human donor with aplastic anemia. CDR3s include the opening cysteine and the closing phenylalanine or tryptophan. D genes are given only for firm matches. Clone size is not always given. Where it is, it says once, few, many or a class for expanded clones.

j_gene	d_gene	v_gene	abundance	CDR3nt	CDR3aa
TRBJ1-2	.	TRBV7-9	.	TGTGCCAGCAGCTTAGACGGCCACTATGGCTACACCTTC	CASSLDGHYGYTF
TRBJ2-7	.	TRBV7-9	.	TGTGCCAGCAGCCCAGAATGGGGGATATACGAGCAGTACTTC	CASSPEWGIYEQYF
TRBJ1-1	.	TRBV20-1	once	TGCAGTGCTATCCCCGGGACCACTGAAGCTTTCTTT	CSAIPGTTEAFF
TRBJ2-2	TRBD1	TRBV24-1	few	TGTGCCACCAGTGGGACAGGGACCGGGGAGCTGTTTTTT	CATSGTGTGELFF
TRBJ2-1	.	TRBV12-5	many	TGTGCTAGTGGTCCAAATACAGGGTATGAGCAGTTCTTC	CASGPNTGYEQFF
TRBJ2-7	.	TRBV4-2	many	TGTGCCAGCAGCCACCCTCAGGGCGAGCAGTACTTC	CASSHPQGEQYF
TRBJ2-1	TRBD2	TRBV11-2	.	TGTGCCAGCAGCTCCCGAACTAGCGGGGGTTACAATGAGCAGTTCTTC	CASSSRTSGGYNEQFF
TRBJ2-5	TRBD2	TRBV19	many	TGTGCCAGTAGTATGGTAGCGGGGGTTTTTGAGACCCAGTACTTC	CASSMVAGVFETQYF
TRBJ2-7	TRBD1	TRBV10-3	.	TGTGCCATCAGTGGTAGGCAGGGGGAGAATTACGAGCAGTACTTC	CAISGRQGENYEQYF
TRBJ2-7	.	TRBV10-3	.	TGTGCCATCATGGCCGCAGGGAGCTCCTACGAGCAGTACTTC	CAIMAAGSSYEQYF